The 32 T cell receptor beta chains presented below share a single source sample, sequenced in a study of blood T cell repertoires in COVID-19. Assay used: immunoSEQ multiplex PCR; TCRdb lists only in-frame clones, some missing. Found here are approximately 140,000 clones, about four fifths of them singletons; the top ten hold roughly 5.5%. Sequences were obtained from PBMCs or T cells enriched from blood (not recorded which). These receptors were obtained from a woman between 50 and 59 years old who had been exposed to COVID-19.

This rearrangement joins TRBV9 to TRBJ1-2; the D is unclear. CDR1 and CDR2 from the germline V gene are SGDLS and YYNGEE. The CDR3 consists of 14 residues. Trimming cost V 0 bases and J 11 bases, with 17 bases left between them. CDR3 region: CASSVAPADSQYTF. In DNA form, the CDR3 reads TGTGCCAGCAGCGTAGCCCCGGCGGACTCTCAGTACACCTTC. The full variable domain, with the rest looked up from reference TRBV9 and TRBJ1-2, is DSGVTQTPKHLITATGQRVTLRCSPRSGDLSVYWYQQSLDQGLQFLIQYYNGEERAKGNILERFSAQQFPDLHSELNLSSLELGDSALYFCASSVAPADSQYTFGSGTRLTVV.

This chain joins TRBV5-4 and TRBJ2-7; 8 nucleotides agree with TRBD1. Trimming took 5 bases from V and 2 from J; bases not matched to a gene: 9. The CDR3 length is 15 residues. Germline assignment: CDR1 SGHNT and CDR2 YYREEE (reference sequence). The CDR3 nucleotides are TGTGCCAGCAGGGTAGACAGGGGAACCACCTACGAGCAGTACTTC. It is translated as CASRVDRGTTYEQYF.

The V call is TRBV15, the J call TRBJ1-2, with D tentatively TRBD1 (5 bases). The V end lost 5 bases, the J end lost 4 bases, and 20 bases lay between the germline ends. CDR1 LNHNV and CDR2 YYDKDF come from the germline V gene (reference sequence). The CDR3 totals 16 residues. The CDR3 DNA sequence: TGTGCCACCAGCTGGGGGGGAGGATCGAGGAGCTATGGCTACACCTTC. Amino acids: CATSWGGGSRSYGYTF.

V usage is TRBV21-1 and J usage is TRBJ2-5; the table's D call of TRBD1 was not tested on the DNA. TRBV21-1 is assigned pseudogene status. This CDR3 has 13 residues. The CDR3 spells CASSGALQETQYF. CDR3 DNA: TGTGCCAGCAGCGGGGCGCTCCAAGAGACCCAGTACTTC.

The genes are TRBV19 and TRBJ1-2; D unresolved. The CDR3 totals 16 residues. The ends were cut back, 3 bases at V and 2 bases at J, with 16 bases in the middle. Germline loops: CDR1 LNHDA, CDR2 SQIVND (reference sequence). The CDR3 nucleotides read TGTGCCAGTAGTATCGCATCAGGCAGATTGAACTATGGCTACACCTTC. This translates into CASSIASGRLNYGYTF.

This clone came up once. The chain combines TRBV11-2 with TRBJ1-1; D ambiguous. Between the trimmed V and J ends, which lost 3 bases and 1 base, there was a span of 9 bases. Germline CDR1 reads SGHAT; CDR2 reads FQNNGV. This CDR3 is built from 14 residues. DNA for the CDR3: TGTGCCAGCAGCTTCCTCCGACAGAACACTGAAGCTTTCTTT. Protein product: CASSFLRQNTEAFF.

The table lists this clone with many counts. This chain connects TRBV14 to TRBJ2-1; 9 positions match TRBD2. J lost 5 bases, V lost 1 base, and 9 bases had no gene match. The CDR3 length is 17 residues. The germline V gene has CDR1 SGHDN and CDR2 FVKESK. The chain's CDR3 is CASSQGVASGVHNEQFF. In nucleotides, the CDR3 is TGTGCCAGCAGCCAAGGCGTCGCTAGCGGGGTTCACAATGAGCAGTTCTTC.

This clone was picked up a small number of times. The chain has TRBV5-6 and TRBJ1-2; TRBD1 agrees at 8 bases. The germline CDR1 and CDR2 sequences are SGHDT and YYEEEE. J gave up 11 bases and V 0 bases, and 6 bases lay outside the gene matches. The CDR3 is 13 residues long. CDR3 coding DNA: TGTGCCAGCAGCTTGGGGACAGGGAGGGTATACACCTTC. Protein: CASSLGTGRVYTF.

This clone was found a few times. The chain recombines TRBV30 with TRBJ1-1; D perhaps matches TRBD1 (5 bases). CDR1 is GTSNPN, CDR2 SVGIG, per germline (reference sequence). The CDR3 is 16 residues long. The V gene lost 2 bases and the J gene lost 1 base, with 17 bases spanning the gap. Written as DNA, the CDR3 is TGTGCCTGGAGTAGATGGGGCTCGAGAGGGAACACTGAAGCTTTCTTT. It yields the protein CAWSRWGSRGNTEAFF.

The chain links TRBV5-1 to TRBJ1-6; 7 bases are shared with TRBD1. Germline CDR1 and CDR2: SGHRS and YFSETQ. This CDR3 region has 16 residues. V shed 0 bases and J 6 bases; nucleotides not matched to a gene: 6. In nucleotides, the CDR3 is TGCGCCAGCAGCTTGGTCCCACAGGGGACTAATTCACCCCTCCACTTT. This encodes CASSLVPQGTNSPLHF.

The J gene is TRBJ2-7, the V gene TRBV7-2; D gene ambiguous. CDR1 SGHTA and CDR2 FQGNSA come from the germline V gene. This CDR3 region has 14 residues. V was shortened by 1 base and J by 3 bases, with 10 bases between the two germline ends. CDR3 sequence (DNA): TGTGCCAGCAGCTTAGGGCGCGGCAACTACGAGCAGTACTTC. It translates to CASSLGRGNYEQYF.

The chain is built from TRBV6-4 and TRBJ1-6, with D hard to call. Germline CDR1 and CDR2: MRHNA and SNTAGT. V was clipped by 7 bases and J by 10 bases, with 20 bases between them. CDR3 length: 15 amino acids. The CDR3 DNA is TGTGCCAGCACCCTGCGTGGGGAGAAGAACTCACCCCTCCACTTT. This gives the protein CASTLRGEKNSPLHF.

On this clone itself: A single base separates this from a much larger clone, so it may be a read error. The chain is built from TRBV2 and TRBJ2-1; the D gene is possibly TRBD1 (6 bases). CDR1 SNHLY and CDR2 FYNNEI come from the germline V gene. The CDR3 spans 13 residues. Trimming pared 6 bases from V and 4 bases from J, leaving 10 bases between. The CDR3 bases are TGTGCCAGCAGCTTGGACAGATACAATGAGCAGTTCTTC. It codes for CASSLDRYNEQFF.

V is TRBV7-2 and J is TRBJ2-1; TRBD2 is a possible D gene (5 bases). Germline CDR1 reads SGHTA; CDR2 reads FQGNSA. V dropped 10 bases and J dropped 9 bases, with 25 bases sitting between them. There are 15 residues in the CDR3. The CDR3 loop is CATTYGVTEVGEQFF. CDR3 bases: TGTGCCACAACGTACGGGGTCACCGAGGTGGGTGAGCAGTTCTTC.

The CDR3 coding sequence is TGTGCCAGCAGGGTGGGAGGGACTGCGTCTGGGGCCAACGTCCTGACTTTC. Its translation: CASRVGGTASGANVLTF. The rearrangement links TRBV27 to TRBJ2-6, with 7 nucleotides matching TRBD2. V trimming: 6 bases; J trimming: 1 base; junction bases outside the gene matches: 9. CDR3 length: 17 residues. The germline V gene encodes CDR1 MNHEY and CDR2 SMNVEV (reference sequence).

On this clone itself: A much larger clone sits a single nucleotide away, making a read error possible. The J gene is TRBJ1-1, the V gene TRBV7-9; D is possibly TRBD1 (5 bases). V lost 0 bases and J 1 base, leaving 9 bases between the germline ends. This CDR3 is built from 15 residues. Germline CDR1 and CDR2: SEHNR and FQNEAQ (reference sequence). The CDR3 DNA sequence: TGTGCCAGCAGCTTAGCGGCAGGGCCGAACACTGAAGCTTTCTTT. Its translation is CASSLAAGPNTEAFF.

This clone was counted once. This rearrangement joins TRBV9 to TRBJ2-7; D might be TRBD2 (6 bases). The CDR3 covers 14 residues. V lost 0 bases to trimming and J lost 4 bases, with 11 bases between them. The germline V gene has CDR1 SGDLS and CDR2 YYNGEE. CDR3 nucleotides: TGTGCCAGCAGCGTAGTGGACTACGGGTACGAGCAGTACTTC. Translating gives CASSVVDYGYEQYF.

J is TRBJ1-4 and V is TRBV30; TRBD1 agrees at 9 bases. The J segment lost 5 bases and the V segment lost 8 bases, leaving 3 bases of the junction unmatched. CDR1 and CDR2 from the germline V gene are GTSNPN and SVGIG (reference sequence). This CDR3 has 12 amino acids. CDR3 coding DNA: TGTGCCAGCGACAGGGGGAATGAAAAACTGTTTTTT. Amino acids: CASDRGNEKLFF.

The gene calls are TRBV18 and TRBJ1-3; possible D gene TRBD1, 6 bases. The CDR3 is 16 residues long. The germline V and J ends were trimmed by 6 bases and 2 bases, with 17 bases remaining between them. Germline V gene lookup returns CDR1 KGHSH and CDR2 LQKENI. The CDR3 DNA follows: TGTGCCAGCTCGCCCAAAGGGTCAGGGGCTGGAAACACCATATATTTT. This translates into CASSPKGSGAGNTIYF. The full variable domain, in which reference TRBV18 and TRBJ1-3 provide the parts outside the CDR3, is NAGVMQNPRHLVRRRGQEARLRCSPMKGHSHVYWYRQLPEEGLKFMVYLQKENIIDESGMPKERFSAEFPKEGPSILRIQQVVRGDSAAYFCASSPKGSGAGNTIYFGEGSWLTVV.

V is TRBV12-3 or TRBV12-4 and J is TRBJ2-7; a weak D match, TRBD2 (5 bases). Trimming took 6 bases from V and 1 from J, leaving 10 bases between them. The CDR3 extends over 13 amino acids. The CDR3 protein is CASSPGKSYEQYF. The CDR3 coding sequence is TGTGCCAGCAGCCCGGGGAAGTCCTACGAGCAGTACTTC.

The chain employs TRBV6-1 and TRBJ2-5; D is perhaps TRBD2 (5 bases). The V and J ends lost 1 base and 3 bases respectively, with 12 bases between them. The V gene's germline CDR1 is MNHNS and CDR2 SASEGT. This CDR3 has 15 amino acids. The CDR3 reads CASSEVSEGKETQYF. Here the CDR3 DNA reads TGTGCCAGCAGTGAAGTCTCCGAGGGAAAAGAGACCCAGTACTTC.

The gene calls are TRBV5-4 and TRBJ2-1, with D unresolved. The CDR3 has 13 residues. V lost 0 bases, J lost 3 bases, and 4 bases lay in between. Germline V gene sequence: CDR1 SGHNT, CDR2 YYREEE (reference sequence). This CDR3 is CASSLGYYNEQFF. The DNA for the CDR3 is TGTGCCAGCAGCTTGGGCTACTACAATGAGCAGTTCTTC. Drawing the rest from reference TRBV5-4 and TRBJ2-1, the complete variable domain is ETGVTQSPTHLIKTRGQQVTLRCSSQSGHNTVSWYQQALGQGPQFIFQYYREEENGRGNFPPRFSGLQFPNYSSELNVNALELDDSALYLCASSLGYYNEQFFGPGTRLTVL.

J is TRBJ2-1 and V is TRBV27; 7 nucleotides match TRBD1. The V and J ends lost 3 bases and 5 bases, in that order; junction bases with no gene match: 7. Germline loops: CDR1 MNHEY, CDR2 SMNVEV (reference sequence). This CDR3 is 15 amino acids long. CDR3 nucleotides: TGTGCCAGCAGTTTCTTCTGGGACAGAAACAATGAGCAGTTCTTC. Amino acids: CASSFFWDRNNEQFF.

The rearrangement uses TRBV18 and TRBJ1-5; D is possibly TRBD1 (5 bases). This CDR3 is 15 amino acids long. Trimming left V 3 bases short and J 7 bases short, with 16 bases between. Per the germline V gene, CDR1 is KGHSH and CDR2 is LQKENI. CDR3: CASSPGGAGRQPQHF. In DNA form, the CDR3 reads TGTGCCAGCTCACCCGGAGGGGCTGGAAGGCAGCCCCAGCATTTT.

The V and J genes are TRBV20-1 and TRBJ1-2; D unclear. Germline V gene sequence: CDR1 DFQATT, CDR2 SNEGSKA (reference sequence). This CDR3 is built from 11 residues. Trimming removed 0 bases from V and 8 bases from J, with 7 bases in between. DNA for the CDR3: TGCAGTGCTAGAGAGGGCCCCGGCTACACCTTC. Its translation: CSAREGPGYTF.

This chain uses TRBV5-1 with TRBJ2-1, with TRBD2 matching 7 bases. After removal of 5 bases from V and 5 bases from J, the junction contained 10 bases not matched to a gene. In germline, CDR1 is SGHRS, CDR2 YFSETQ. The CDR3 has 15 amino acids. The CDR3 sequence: CASSYLAVSNNEQFF. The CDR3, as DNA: TGCGCCAGCAGTTATCTAGCGGTATCGAACAATGAGCAGTTCTTC.

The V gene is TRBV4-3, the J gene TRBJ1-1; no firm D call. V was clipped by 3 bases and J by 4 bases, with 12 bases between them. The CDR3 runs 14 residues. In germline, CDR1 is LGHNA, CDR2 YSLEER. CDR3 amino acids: CASSQLRRGTEAFF. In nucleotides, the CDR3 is TGCGCCAGCAGCCAGCTCCGACGGGGCACTGAAGCTTTCTTT.

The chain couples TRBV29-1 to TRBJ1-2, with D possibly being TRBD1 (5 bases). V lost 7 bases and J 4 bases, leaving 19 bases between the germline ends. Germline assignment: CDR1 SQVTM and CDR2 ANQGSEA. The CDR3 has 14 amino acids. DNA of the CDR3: TGCAGCGGAACCTGGGGAGGGGCCTCCTATGGCTACACCTTC. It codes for CSGTWGGASYGYTF.

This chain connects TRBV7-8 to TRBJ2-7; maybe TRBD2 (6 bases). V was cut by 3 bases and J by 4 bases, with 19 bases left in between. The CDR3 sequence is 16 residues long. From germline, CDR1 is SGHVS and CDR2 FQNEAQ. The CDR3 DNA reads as TGTGCCAGCAGCTTGTGGACCGCCGGGAGATCTTACGAGCAGTACTTC. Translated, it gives CASSLWTAGRSYEQYF.

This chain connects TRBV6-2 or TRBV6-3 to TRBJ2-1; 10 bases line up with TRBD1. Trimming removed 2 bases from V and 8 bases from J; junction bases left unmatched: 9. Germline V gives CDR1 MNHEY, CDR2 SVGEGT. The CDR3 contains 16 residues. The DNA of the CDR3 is TGTGCCAGCAGTTACCCTACCGGGACAGGGGTCGATGAGCAGTTCTTC. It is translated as CASSYPTGTGVDEQFF.

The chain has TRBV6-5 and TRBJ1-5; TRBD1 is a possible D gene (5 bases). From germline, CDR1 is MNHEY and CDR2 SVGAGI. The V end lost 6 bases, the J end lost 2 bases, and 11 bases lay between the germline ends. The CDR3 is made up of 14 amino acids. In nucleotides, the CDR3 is TGTGCCAGCAGACGGGGGATGGGCAATCAGCCCCAGCATTTT. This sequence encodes CASRRGMGNQPQHF.

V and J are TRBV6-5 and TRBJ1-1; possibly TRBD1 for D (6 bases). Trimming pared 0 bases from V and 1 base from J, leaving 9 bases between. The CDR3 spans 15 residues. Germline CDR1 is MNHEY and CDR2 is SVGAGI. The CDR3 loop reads CASSYSAGENTEAFF. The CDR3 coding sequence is TGTGCCAGCAGTTACTCGGCAGGGGAGAACACTGAAGCTTTCTTT.